The 32 T cell receptor beta chains below all came from one sample that was sequenced in a study of T cells expressing NK-cell markers. TCRdb re-called the 5' RACE reads and shows each CDR3 protein once, DNA omitted. The sample spans about 550,000 distinct CDR3 sequences; the ten largest clones claim approximately 3.6%. Sequencing input: blood T cells: a sorted CD56 or NKG2C T cell subset, CD4+ or CD8+ T cells, or bulk PBMC T cells (not recorded which). Receptors were obtained from a man between 18 and 29 years old in good health.

V is TRBV20-1 and J is TRBJ2-3. Germline V gives CDR1 DFQATT, CDR2 SNEGSKA (reference sequence). This CDR3 comprises 18 residues. CDR3 region: CSARDLLAGSNPRDTQYF.

The chain joins TRBV5-5 to TRBJ2-7. CDR1 is SGHKS and CDR2 is YYEKEE in the germline V gene (reference sequence). This CDR3 contains 14 residues. CDR3 protein: CASSSDAGYYEQYF.

The chain links TRBV5-1 to TRBJ2-1; TCRdb outputs TRBD1, but without DNA this stays unchecked. The CDR3 consists of 17 residues. Germline V lookup: CDR1 SGHRS, CDR2 YFSETQ. CDR3 amino acids: CASSFEQGFSSWNEQFF.

The V gene is TRBV7-2, the J gene TRBJ2-2; the TRBD2 assignment by TCRdb is unverifiable without DNA. The CDR3 sequence is 17 residues long. CDR1 and CDR2 (germline): SGHTA, FQGNSA. The CDR3 protein is CASSSSGTRINTGELFF.

V gene TRBV7-8 combines with J gene TRBJ2-2; no DNA is available, so the TRBD1 call from TCRdb remains unchecked. Germline V gene data show CDR1 as SGHVS and CDR2 as FQNEAQ. The CDR3 totals 14 residues. The CDR3 sequence: CASSTPIVAGELFF.

The chain carries TRBV12-3 or TRBV12-4 and TRBJ2-2; TCRdb's assignment of TRBD1 cannot be checked, as there is no DNA. The CDR3 covers 15 residues. CDR3 protein: CASTPGGGRSGELFF.

The gene calls are TRBV20-1 and TRBJ1-1. CDR1 is DFQATT, CDR2 SNEGSKA, per germline (reference sequence). This CDR3 has 14 residues. CDR3 residues: CSGARGNMNTEAFF.

The gene calls are TRBV9 and TRBJ2-3; the TCRdb D gene call, TRBD1, has no DNA to confirm it. The CDR3 is 16 residues long. Per the germline V gene, CDR1 is SGDLS and CDR2 is YYNGEE. The CDR3 sequence is CASSVEARTSTDTQYF.

The gene calls are TRBV29-1 and TRBJ2-2; TCRdb calls TRBD1, which cannot be checked without DNA. The germline V gene encodes CDR1 SQVTM and CDR2 ANQGSEA. CDR3 length: 15 residues. Here the CDR3 reads CSVEERQGIAGELFF.

The J gene is TRBJ2-2, the V gene TRBV7-9; the TCRdb call, TRBD1, lacks DNA for checking. The CDR3 is 14 residues long. Germline CDR1 is SEHNR and CDR2 is FQNEAQ (reference sequence). The CDR3 spells CASSRQSGPGELFF.

The genes are TRBV29-1 and TRBJ2-7; with no DNA, the TCRdb D assignment of TRBD1 cannot be verified. In germline, CDR1 is SQVTM, CDR2 ANQGSEA. This CDR3 is 14 amino acids long. This CDR3 is CSVGGAGAVYEQYF.

This rearrangement joins TRBV12-3 or TRBV12-4 to TRBJ2-1; TCRdb calls TRBD2, which cannot be checked without DNA. This CDR3 is 12 amino acids long. The CDR3 loop is CAVNQLANEQFF.

V and J are TRBV7-6 and TRBJ2-5; the D call from TCRdb, TRBD1, cannot be confirmed without DNA. In germline, CDR1 is SGHVS, CDR2 FNYEAQ. The CDR3 length is 14 residues. The CDR3 sequence is CASSFGGYQETQYF.

The rearrangement joins TRBV6-5 to TRBJ1-2; the TCRdb call, TRBD1, lacks DNA for checking. CDR1 is MNHEY and CDR2 is SVGAGI in the germline V gene. This CDR3 is built from 15 residues. The CDR3 is CASSYSASGGSGYTF.

This chain connects TRBV10-3 to TRBJ2-7; TCRdb returns TRBD1, unconfirmable since there is no DNA. CDR1 is ENHRY, CDR2 SYGVKD, per germline. This CDR3 comprises 14 residues. The CDR3 loop reads CAISESRGGYEQYF.

The chain couples TRBV5-1 to TRBJ2-1. The CDR3 covers 13 residues. CDR1 is SGHRS and CDR2 is YFSETQ in the germline V gene. This CDR3 is CASSPDRRHEQFF. The whole variable domain, filled in from reference TRBV5-1 and TRBJ2-1, reads KAGVTQTPRYLIKTRGQQVTLSCSPISGHRSVSWYQQTPGQGLQFLFEYFSETQRNKGNFPGRFSGRQFSNSRSEMNVSTLELGDSALYLCASSPDRRHEQFFGPGTRLTVL.

J is TRBJ1-6 and V is TRBV7-2; absent DNA, TCRdb's TRBD1 call cannot be checked. CDR1 and CDR2 (germline): SGHTA, FQGNSA. The CDR3 has 16 residues. The CDR3 loop is CASSYRGTGEGSPLHF.

The V call is TRBV29-1, the J call TRBJ2-7; the D gene TCRdb calls, TRBD1, cannot be checked with no DNA. The CDR3 is made up of 12 amino acids. CDR1 is SQVTM and CDR2 is ANQGSEA in the germline V gene. CDR3 sequence reads: CSGGQDLYEQYF.

This chain connects TRBV20-1 to TRBJ2-7; TCRdb's D call, TRBD2, is unchecked because there is no DNA. The CDR3 has 14 residues. Germline-derived CDR1 and CDR2 are DFQATT and SNEGSKA (reference sequence). The CDR3 protein is CSASRGTSVEKQYF.

The chain carries TRBV20-1 and TRBJ2-1; TCRdb picks TRBD1, but there is no DNA to check that call. The germline V gene encodes CDR1 DFQATT and CDR2 SNEGSKA (reference sequence). The CDR3 sequence is 15 residues long. CDR3 amino acids: CSALGVGSSYNEQFF.

The genes are TRBV11-2 and TRBJ2-1; TCRdb's D call of TRBD2 is untestable without DNA. The CDR3 is 18 residues long. Germline CDR1 SGHAT, CDR2 FQNNGV. The CDR3 region is CASSLGTVRLAGIEEQFF.

The chain joins TRBV9 to TRBJ2-3; absent DNA, TCRdb's TRBD1 call cannot be checked. Germline V gene lookup returns CDR1 SGDLS and CDR2 YYNGEE. The CDR3 loop spans 15 amino acids. The CDR3 region is CASSVGQGGADTQYF.

This chain connects TRBV19 to TRBJ2-4; the D call of TRBD2 rests on TCRdb alone, since no DNA is present to check it. This CDR3 spans 16 amino acids. Germline V gene sequence: CDR1 LNHDA, CDR2 SQIVND (reference sequence). Here the CDR3 reads CASRKDGGLAKNIQYF.

The rearrangement joins TRBV12-3 or TRBV12-4 to TRBJ2-1; TCRdb proposes TRBD2, but this gene call is untestable without DNA. The CDR3 covers 15 residues. The CDR3: CASSPPGLTYNEQFF.

The genes are TRBV25-1 and TRBJ2-1; as DNA is missing, the TRBD1 call by TCRdb cannot be tested. The CDR3 covers 12 residues. Germline V gene data show CDR1 as MGHDK and CDR2 as SYGVNS. The CDR3: CASTLGGYEQFF.

The rearrangement uses TRBV19 and TRBJ2-5; TCRdb reports TRBD1, a call that lacks DNA to check it against. The CDR3 has 15 amino acids. The germline V gene encodes CDR1 LNHDA and CDR2 SQIVND (reference sequence). This CDR3 reads CASSVGQGWEETQYF.

The chain employs TRBV18 and TRBJ2-1; TCRdb returns TRBD2, unconfirmable since there is no DNA. CDR1 is KGHSH, CDR2 LQKENI, per germline. The CDR3 length is 17 residues. CDR3 loop: CASSPLASGRGNNEQFF.

The chain carries TRBV7-2 and TRBJ2-5. Per the germline V gene, CDR1 is SGHTA and CDR2 is FQGNSA. The CDR3 length is 14 residues. CDR3 region: CASSLDPGAETQYF. The full variable domain, completed using reference TRBV7-2 and TRBJ2-5, is GAGVSQSPSNKVTEKGKDVELRCDPISGHTALYWYRQSLGQGLEFLIYFQGNSAPDKSGLPSDRFSAERTGGSVSTLTIQRTQQEDSAVYLCASSLDPGAETQYFGPGTRLLVL.

V is TRBV20-1 and J is TRBJ2-2; TCRdb's D call, TRBD1, is unchecked because there is no DNA. Germline V CDR1 and CDR2: DFQATT, SNEGSKA (reference sequence). The CDR3 is 15 residues long. The CDR3 sequence: CSARDRKGQAGELFF.

The V gene is TRBV29-1, the J gene TRBJ2-2; TCRdb outputs TRBD1, but without DNA this stays unchecked. The CDR3 has 15 residues. CDR1 is SQVTM, CDR2 ANQGSEA, per germline. This CDR3 reads CSVGPGAVGTGELFF.

The chain is built from TRBV20-1 and TRBJ1-3; TCRdb lists TRBD1, though no DNA is available to test this call. There are 16 residues in the CDR3. Looked up from germline, CDR1 is DFQATT and CDR2 is SNEGSKA (reference sequence). The CDR3 here is CSASQGPGRSGNTIYF.

J is TRBJ2-1 and V is TRBV11-2; the D call from TCRdb, TRBD2, cannot be confirmed without DNA. This CDR3 has 17 residues. CDR1 is SGHAT, CDR2 FQNNGV, per germline. Here the CDR3 reads CASSTMGGRVRHNEQFF. Filled out from reference TRBV11-2 and TRBJ2-1, the complete variable domain reads EAGVAQSPRYKIIEKRQSVAFWCNPISGHATLYWYQQILGQGPKLLIQFQNNGVVDDSQLPKDRFSAERLKGVDSTLKIQPAKLEDSAVYLCASSTMGGRVRHNEQFFGPGTRLTVL.